This TCR beta chain derives from a study of regulatory and conventional T cells in RAG deficiency. Genomic DNA came from blood conventional CD4+ T cells gated CD25-low CD127-high. The table came from immunoSEQ multiplex PCR; TCRdb's copy has only in-frame clones and leaves some out. The table lists roughly 30,000 clones, roughly 96% of them singletons. This CDR3 contains 14 residues. V gave up 4 bases and J gave up 1 base, with 8 bases separating them. Germline V lookup: CDR1 KGHSH, CDR2 LQKENI. The same specimen was also included in a second study, on regulatory T cells. Per that paper: The primer mix had 52 TRBV and 13 TRBJ primers. Skewed V and J usage and few unique V-J pairs marked patient repertoires, most in Tregs.

The V and J genes are TRBV18 and TRBJ2-1; possible D gene TRBD2, 5 bases. The specimen sequenced was CD25- CD4+ T cells sorted from blood. The receptor was isolated from a human donor in good health. CDR3 DNA sequence: TGTGCCAGCTCACTAGCGCCATCCTACAATGAGCAGTTCTTC. Protein product: CASSLAPSYNEQFF.